The 8 T cell receptor beta chains in this list originate from one sample, sequenced in a study of cytomegalovirus exposure and HLA in healthy donors. The PCR employed 60 Vbeta primers together with 13 Jbeta primers. Measured with immunoSEQ multiplex PCR; TCRdb has only the in-frame clones, and not every one. The sample contains about 120,000 clones, approximately 80% of which appear only once. The source material was PBMCs. These receptors all stem from a woman aged 18-29 years in good health and CMV-seronegative.

The sample holds a few counts of this clone. V usage is TRBV30 and J usage is TRBJ1-1, with 7 bases that match TRBD1. The CDR3 contains 13 residues. After removal of 3 bases from V and 0 bases from J, the junction contained 1 base not matched to a gene. Per germline, CDR1 GTSNPN and CDR2 SVGIG (reference sequence). The CDR3 spells CAWRTGLNTEAFF. DNA for the CDR3: TGTGCCTGGAGGACAGGGTTGAACACTGAAGCTTTCTTT.

In DNA, the CDR3 is TGTGCCAGCAGAACGGGAAACCCGAACACTGAAGCTTTCTTT. Amino acids: CASRTGNPNTEAFF. The gene calls are TRBV27 and TRBJ1-1; D call uncertain. CDR3 size: 14 residues. V lost 6 bases to trimming and J lost 1 base, with 12 bases between them. Germline V gene data show CDR1 as MNHEY and CDR2 as SMNVEV (reference sequence).

The V call is TRBV6-1, the J call TRBJ2-1, with TRBD2 identical over 9 bases. The CDR3 has 14 residues. V dropped 1 base and J dropped 8; count of bases not matched to a gene: 3. From germline, CDR1 is MNHNS and CDR2 SASEGT. The CDR3 reads CASSEGGGGDEQFF. The CDR3 region has the DNA TGTGCCAGCAGTGAAGGCGGGGGGGGTGATGAGCAGTTCTTC.

The chain recombines TRBV18 with TRBJ1-5, with D possibly TRBD1 on 5 matching bases. Trimming cost V 4 bases and J 7 bases, with 11 bases left between them. Per germline, CDR1 KGHSH and CDR2 LQKENI. The CDR3 length is 13 residues. The CDR3 nucleotides read TGTGCCAGCTCACAGGGGTCTGGGCAGCCCCAGCATTTT. Protein product: CASSQGSGQPQHF.

The chain couples TRBV2 to TRBJ2-1, with a tentative D call TRBD2 (6 bases). Trimming removed 3 bases at V and 7 bases at J, with 7 bases between. The CDR3 spans 12 residues. Per the germline V gene, CDR1 is SNHLY and CDR2 is FYNNEI. CDR3 DNA sequence: TGTGCCAGCAGTGATCGGGGGAATGAGCAGTTCTTC. Its translation is CASSDRGNEQFF.

This sequence joins TRBV13 and TRBJ2-7, with a tentative D call TRBD1 (5 bases). The CDR3 consists of 13 residues. V was pared by 5 bases and J by 2 bases, with 10 bases between. Looked up from germline, CDR1 is PRHDT and CDR2 is FYEKMQ (reference sequence). CDR3 region: CASSLTGAYEQYF. The DNA for the CDR3 is TGTGCCAGCAGCCTCACAGGAGCCTACGAGCAGTACTTC.

The rearrangement links TRBV6-1 to TRBJ2-3; possible D gene TRBD2, 6 bases. Germline V gene data show CDR1 as MNHNS and CDR2 as SASEGT. The CDR3 length is 14 residues. V shed 8 bases and J shed 2 bases, with 14 bases lying between them. The CDR3 sequence: CASGASALTDTQYF. CDR3 nucleotides: TGTGCCAGCGGTGCTAGCGCTCTCACAGATACGCAGTATTTT.

This chain joins TRBV27 and TRBJ2-7, with D possibly matching TRBD1 (6 bases). The germline V gene has CDR1 MNHEY and CDR2 SMNVEV (reference sequence). V lost 0 bases to trimming and J lost 9 bases, with 12 bases between them. The CDR3 totals 13 residues. The CDR3 is CASSLSWTAGQYF. The CDR3, as DNA: TGTGCCAGCAGTTTATCATGGACAGCTGGGCAGTACTTC.